This TCR beta chain was captured by sequencing in a study of blood T cell repertoires in COVID-19. About the study: The origin of the acute and convalescent COVID-19 samples was the United States, Italy and Spain. PBMCs, B-cell-depleted T cells, or T cells were the source of the cDNA or gDNA that made up the material.

Per the original data handling: Amplification with reference gene primers provided the estimates of nucleated cell counts. The data were produced by immunoSEQ multiplex PCR, yet TCRdb's version contains in-frame clones alone and is incomplete. Clone size and V and J calls were adopted from that table, with D and trimming inferred from the DNA. The table has more than 90,000 clones, around four fifths seen once. The table lists this clone with a few counts. This CDR3 has 15 amino acids. V was cut by 5 bases and J by 4 bases, with 18 bases left in between. CDR1 and CDR2 from the germline V gene are MNHEY and SVGAGI.

This chain joins TRBV6-5 and TRBJ2-7, with D possibly being TRBD1 (6 bases). The TCR originated in a man in his 70s with acute or convalescent COVID-19. The sample taken for sequencing was peripheral blood. CDR3 nucleotides: TGTGCCAGCAGTCAGAAATGGGGGCCCAGTTACGAGCAGTACTTC. This gives the protein CASSQKWGPSYEQYF.